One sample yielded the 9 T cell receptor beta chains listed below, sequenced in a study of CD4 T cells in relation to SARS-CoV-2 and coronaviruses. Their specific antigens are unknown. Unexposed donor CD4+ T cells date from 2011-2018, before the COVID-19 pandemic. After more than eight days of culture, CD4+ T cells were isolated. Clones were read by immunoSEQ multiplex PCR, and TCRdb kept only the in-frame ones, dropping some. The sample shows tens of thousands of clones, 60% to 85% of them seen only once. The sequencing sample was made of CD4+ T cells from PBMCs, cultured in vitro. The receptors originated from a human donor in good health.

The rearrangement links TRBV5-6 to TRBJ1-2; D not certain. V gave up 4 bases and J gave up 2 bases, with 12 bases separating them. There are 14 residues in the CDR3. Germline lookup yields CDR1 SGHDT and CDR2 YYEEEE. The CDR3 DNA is TGTGCCAGCAGCGCGGCCCCGGCCAACTATGGCTACACCTTC. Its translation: CASSAAPANYGYTF.

The CDR3 sequence is CASSVAGSGKAYNEQFF. For the CDR3, the DNA is TGTGCCAGCAGCGTAGCCGGTAGCGGGAAAGCCTACAATGAGCAGTTCTTC. The chain recombines TRBV9 with TRBJ2-1; TRBD2 aligns across 8 bases. The CDR3 spans 17 residues. In germline, CDR1 is SGDLS, CDR2 YYNGEE. V shed 0 bases, J shed 2 bases, and the junction held 7 bases outside the gene matches.

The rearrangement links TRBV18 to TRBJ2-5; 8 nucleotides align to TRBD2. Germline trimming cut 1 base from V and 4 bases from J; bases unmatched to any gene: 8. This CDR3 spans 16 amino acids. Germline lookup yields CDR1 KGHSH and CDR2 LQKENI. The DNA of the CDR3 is TGTGCCAGCTCACCACTTGGGGCGGGAGGAGGAGAGACCCAGTACTTC. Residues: CASSPLGAGGGETQYF.

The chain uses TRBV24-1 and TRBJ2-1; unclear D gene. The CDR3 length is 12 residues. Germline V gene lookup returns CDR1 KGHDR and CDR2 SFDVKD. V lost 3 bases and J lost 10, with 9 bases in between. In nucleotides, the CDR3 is TGTGCCACCAGTGATCCTGGGCGGGAGCAGTTCTTC. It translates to CATSDPGREQFF.

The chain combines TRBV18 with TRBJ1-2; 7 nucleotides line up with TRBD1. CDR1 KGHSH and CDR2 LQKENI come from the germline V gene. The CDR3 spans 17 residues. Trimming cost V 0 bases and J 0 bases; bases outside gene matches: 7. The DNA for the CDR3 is TGTGCCAGCTCACCACCGTCGTTGGGACAGTCTAACTATGGCTACACCTTC. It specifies CASSPPSLGQSNYGYTF.

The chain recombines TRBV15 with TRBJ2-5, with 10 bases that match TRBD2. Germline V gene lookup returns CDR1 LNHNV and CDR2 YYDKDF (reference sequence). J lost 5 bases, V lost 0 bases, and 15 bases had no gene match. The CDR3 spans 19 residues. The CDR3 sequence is CATSRDERSGGRVGETQYF. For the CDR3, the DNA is TGTGCCACCAGCAGAGATGAACGTAGCGGGGGGAGGGTTGGGGAGACCCAGTACTTC.

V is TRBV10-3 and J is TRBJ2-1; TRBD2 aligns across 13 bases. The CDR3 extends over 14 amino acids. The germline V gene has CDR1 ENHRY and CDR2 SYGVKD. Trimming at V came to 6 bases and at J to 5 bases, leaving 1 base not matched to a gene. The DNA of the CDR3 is TGTGCCATCAGGGGGACTAGCGGGAACAATGAGCAGTTCTTC. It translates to CAIRGTSGNNEQFF.

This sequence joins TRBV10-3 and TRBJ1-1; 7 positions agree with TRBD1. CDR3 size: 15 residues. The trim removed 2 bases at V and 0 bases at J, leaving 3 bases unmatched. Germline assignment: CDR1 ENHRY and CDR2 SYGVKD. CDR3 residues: CAISEPDRVNTEAFF. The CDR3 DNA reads TGTGCCATCAGTGAGCCCGACAGGGTGAACACTGAAGCTTTCTTT.

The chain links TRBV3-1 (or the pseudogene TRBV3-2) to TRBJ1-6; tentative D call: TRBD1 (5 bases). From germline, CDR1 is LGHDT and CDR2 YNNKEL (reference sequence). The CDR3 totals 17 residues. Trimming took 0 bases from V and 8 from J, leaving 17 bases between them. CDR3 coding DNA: TGTGCCAGCAGCCAAGAGCATGTTTGGGGGATCCATTCACCCCTCCACTTT. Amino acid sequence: CASSQEHVWGIHSPLHF.